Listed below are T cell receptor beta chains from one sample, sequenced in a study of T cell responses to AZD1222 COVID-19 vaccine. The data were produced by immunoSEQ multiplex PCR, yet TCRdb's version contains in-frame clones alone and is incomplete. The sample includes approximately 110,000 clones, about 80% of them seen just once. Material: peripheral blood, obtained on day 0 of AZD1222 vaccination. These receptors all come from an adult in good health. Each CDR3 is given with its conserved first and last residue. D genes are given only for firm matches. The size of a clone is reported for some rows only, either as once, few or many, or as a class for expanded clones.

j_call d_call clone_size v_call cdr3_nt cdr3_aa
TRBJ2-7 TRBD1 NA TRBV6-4 TGTGCCAGCAGCAGGACAGGGAAAACCTACGAGCAGTACTTC CASSRTGKTYEQYF
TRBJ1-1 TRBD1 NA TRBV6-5 TGTGCCAGCACCCGGGACAGGGGAACAAACACTGAAGCTTTCTTT CASTRDRGTNTEAFF
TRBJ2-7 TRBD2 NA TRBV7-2 TGTGCCAGCAGCACTGGGACTAGTGCGCCTTGGCAGTACTTC CASSTGTSAPWQYF
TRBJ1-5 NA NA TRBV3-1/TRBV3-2 TGTGCCAGCAGCCTCGGACATTTCAATCAGCCCCAGCATTTT CASSLGHFNQPQHF
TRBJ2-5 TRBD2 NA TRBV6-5 TGTGCCAGCAGTTCAGGACTAGCGGGGGCGGTGACCCAGTACTTC CASSSGLAGAVTQYF
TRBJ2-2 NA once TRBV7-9 TGTGCCAGCAGCTTACGTCAGGACACCGGGGAGCTGTTTTTT CASSLRQDTGELFF
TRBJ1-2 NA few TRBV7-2 TGTGCCAGCAGCCAGGACAGTTTTAACTATGGCTACACCTTC CASSQDSFNYGYTF
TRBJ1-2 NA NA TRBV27 TGTGCCAGCAGTCCTCGACAGTATTACAATTATGGCTACACCTTC CASSPRQYYNYGYTF
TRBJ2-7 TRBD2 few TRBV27 TGTGCCAGCAGAACTAGCGGGAGGATCTCCTACGAGCAGTACTTC CASRTSGRISYEQYF
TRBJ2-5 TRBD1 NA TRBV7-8 TGTGCCAGCAGATCTCGGGACAGTAAAGAGACCCAGTACTTC CASRSRDSKETQYF
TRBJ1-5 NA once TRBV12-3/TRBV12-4 TGTGCCAGCAGAGCCGGGGACAATCAGCCCCAGCATTTT CASRAGDNQPQHF
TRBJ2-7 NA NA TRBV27 TGTGCCAGCAGTTTCGGGACGGGGTCCCAGTACTTC CASSFGTGSQYF